The clone carrying this TCR beta chain appeared a single time. Its antigen remains unidentified. This entry is derived from a study of radiotherapy plus CTLA-4 blockade in lung cancer. Receiving focal radiation plus CTLA-4 blockade with ipilimumab were patients who had chemo-refractory metastatic non-small-cell lung cancer. The ends lost 6 bases at V and 4 bases at J; junction bases unmatched: 6. Per the germline V gene, CDR1 is MNHNS and CDR2 is SASEGT. This CDR3 is 14 amino acids long. Profiled with immunoSEQ multiplex PCR; TCRdb holds only in-frame clones, not every one. Among roughly 77,000 clones listed, 74% were seen once. Notes on the study in general: Clones derived from tumor TCRs expanded in blood after radiotherapy plus ipilimumab.

The J gene is TRBJ2-3, the V gene TRBV6-1; 8 bases line up with TRBD2. The source of this sequence is a human donor with non-small cell lung cancer whose response to radiotherapy plus ipilimumab could not be evaluated. Here the sequenced sample was peripheral blood, taken from a patient treated with radiotherapy plus ipilimumab. The CDR3 DNA reads as TGTGCCAGCAGCCTCGGACTAGCCTCAGATACGCAGTATTTT. This translates into CASSLGLASDTQYF.